Included here is one T cell receptor beta chain sequence, with context. Its antigen is not identified. All sequencing subjects had displayed CD8+CD57+ cell expansion on flow cytometry. Everyone among the patients had severe acquired aplastic anemia. The blood sampling took place in patients who had so far received no therapy. These data originate in a study of CD8+CD57+ T cells in acquired aplastic anemia. Study in general: The average for DNA from sorted CD4+ and CD8+ cells was approximately 3.2 ug. Findings of the study overall: Overlapping CD8+ CDR3 repertoires of patients and controls contained 25 to 35 shared sequences.

For CDR3 and TCR beta VDJ profiling, genomic DNA was the template used. TCRdb re-called the reads with MiXCR, one entry per CDR3 protein. The top ten hold 35% to 50% of the sample, which has about 160,000 distinct CDR3 sequences, around 75% seen once. Sequencing was done on a sample of sorted CD4+, CD8+, or CD8+CD57+ T cells (not recorded which) from PBMCs. The sequence was obtained from a human donor with aplastic anemia.

The CDR3 nucleotides read TGTGCCAGCACCACAACCGGGACAGGGAACACTGAAGCTTTCTTT. It is translated as CASTTTGTGNTEAFF. This sequence joins TRBV6-6 and TRBJ1-1; TRBD1 matches 8 bases. This CDR3 comprises 15 residues. The V gene's germline CDR1 is MNHNY and CDR2 SVGAGI (reference sequence). The V gene end was trimmed by 7 bases and the J gene end by 1 base; junction bases not matched to a gene: 8.